Listed below are T cell receptor beta chains from one sample, sequenced in a study of cytomegalovirus exposure and HLA in healthy donors. Assay: immunoSEQ multiplex PCR; the TCRdb copy retains only in-frame clones and omits some. The data hold 150,000 to 200,000 clones, with 78% observed a single time. The specimen was PBMCs. The source of these receptors is a female donor in good health and CMV-seronegative. Both conserved end residues are part of each CDR3. Fields, in order: J gene, clone size, V gene, D gene, CDR3 protein, CDR3 DNA. A D gene is named only where the DNA matches it firmly. Clone sizes are given selectively: once, few, many, or a class where the clone is expanded.

J gene: TRBJ1-2; clone size: .; V gene: TRBV5-8; D gene: TRBD1; CDR3 protein: CASSLTGGIYGYTF; CDR3 DNA: TGTGCCAGCAGCTTGACAGGGGGCATCTATGGCTACACCTTC
J gene: TRBJ1-2; clone size: .; V gene: TRBV27; D gene: .; CDR3 protein: CASREGQGPLYGYTF; CDR3 DNA: TGTGCCAGCAGAGAGGGGCAGGGGCCACTCTATGGCTACACCTTC
J gene: TRBJ2-7; clone size: few; V gene: TRBV19; D gene: .; CDR3 protein: CASSIRTAYEQYF; CDR3 DNA: TGTGCCAGTAGTATCCGCACAGCCTACGAGCAGTACTTC
J gene: TRBJ2-1; clone size: .; V gene: TRBV6-5; D gene: .; CDR3 protein: CASSYSRFASYNEQFF; CDR3 DNA: TGTGCCAGCAGTTACTCGAGGTTTGCTTCCTACAATGAGCAGTTCTTC
J gene: TRBJ2-5; clone size: .; V gene: TRBV6-1; D gene: .; CDR3 protein: CASSERGPGAQYF; CDR3 DNA: TGTGCCAGCAGTGAAAGGGGCCCGGGGGCCCAGTACTTC
J gene: TRBJ1-1; clone size: .; V gene: TRBV5-1; D gene: TRBD1; CDR3 protein: CASSFRQTTGVNEAFF; CDR3 DNA: TGCGCCAGCAGCTTTCGTCAAACGACAGGGGTTAATGAAGCTTTCTTT
J gene: TRBJ2-5; clone size: .; V gene: TRBV19; D gene: TRBD2; CDR3 protein: CASSINGMGLAGRLQETQYF; CDR3 DNA: TGTGCCAGTAGTATAAATGGTATGGGCCTAGCGGGGAGATTACAAGAGACCCAGTACTTC
J gene: TRBJ2-3; clone size: once; V gene: TRBV7-3; D gene: TRBD2; CDR3 protein: CASSSTSGGTGGTQYF; CDR3 DNA: TGTGCCAGCAGCTCGACTAGCGGGGGAACGGGAGGTACGCAGTATTTT
J gene: TRBJ2-5; clone size: few; V gene: TRBV5-1; D gene: TRBD2; CDR3 protein: CASSLGAASGEETQYF; CDR3 DNA: TGCGCCAGCAGCTTAGGGGCGGCTAGCGGGGAAGAGACCCAGTACTTC
J gene: TRBJ2-7; clone size: .; V gene: TRBV5-8; D gene: .; CDR3 protein: CASSLGGTEYYEQYF; CDR3 DNA: TGTGCCAGCAGCTTGGGCGGGACAGAGTACTACGAGCAGTACTTC
J gene: TRBJ1-4; clone size: .; V gene: TRBV19; D gene: .; CDR3 protein: CASSIEGVATNEKLFF; CDR3 DNA: TGTGCCAGTAGTATCGAAGGAGTTGCAACTAATGAAAAACTGTTTTTT
J gene: TRBJ2-7; clone size: .; V gene: TRBV30; D gene: TRBD2; CDR3 protein: CAWSPDLDRLSGRAPTYEQYF; CDR3 DNA: TGTGCCTGGAGTCCCGACTTGGACCGACTCAGCGGGAGGGCCCCAACCTACGAGCAGTACTTC
J gene: TRBJ2-2; clone size: .; V gene: TRBV11-2; D gene: .; CDR3 protein: CASSLEGGRELFF; CDR3 DNA: TGTGCCAGCAGCTTAGAGGGCGGGAGGGAGCTGTTTTTT
J gene: TRBJ2-3; clone size: .; V gene: TRBV10-3; D gene: TRBD2; CDR3 protein: CAISTLAGGGLSTDTQYF; CDR3 DNA: TGTGCCATCAGTACCCTAGCGGGAGGGGGTTTGAGCACAGATACGCAGTATTTT
J gene: TRBJ2-6; clone size: .; V gene: TRBV19; D gene: .; CDR3 protein: CASSQTGANVLTF; CDR3 DNA: TGTGCCAGTAGCCAGACTGGGGCCAACGTCCTGACTTTC
J gene: TRBJ1-4; clone size: .; V gene: TRBV5-8; D gene: TRBD1; CDR3 protein: CASSYGQESRQLFF; CDR3 DNA: TGTGCCAGCAGCTATGGACAGGAATCAAGACAACTGTTTTTT
J gene: TRBJ2-7; clone size: .; V gene: TRBV27; D gene: TRBD1; CDR3 protein: CASSWDREAYEQYF; CDR3 DNA: TGTGCCAGCAGTTGGGACAGGGAGGCCTACGAGCAGTACTTC
J gene: TRBJ2-1; clone size: .; V gene: TRBV7-8; D gene: TRBD1; CDR3 protein: CASSLSTTGSVEQFF; CDR3 DNA: TGTGCCAGCAGCTTAAGCACGACAGGGTCGGTTGAGCAGTTCTTC
J gene: TRBJ2-1; clone size: .; V gene: TRBV11-3; D gene: TRBD2; CDR3 protein: CASSPTSGVYNEQFF; CDR3 DNA: TGTGCCAGCAGCCCCACTAGCGGGGTATACAATGAGCAGTTCTTC
J gene: TRBJ2-1; clone size: .; V gene: TRBV27; D gene: TRBD2; CDR3 protein: CASSIGRLAGRNEQFF; CDR3 DNA: TGTGCCAGCAGTATAGGACGACTAGCGGGACGCAATGAGCAGTTCTTC
J gene: TRBJ1-3; clone size: .; V gene: TRBV11-2; D gene: TRBD1; CDR3 protein: CASSFGTGWDSGNTIYF; CDR3 DNA: TGTGCCAGCAGCTTCGGGACAGGGTGGGACTCTGGAAACACCATATATTTT
J gene: TRBJ2-7; clone size: .; V gene: TRBV11-2; D gene: TRBD2; CDR3 protein: CASSLGLGTYEQYF; CDR3 DNA: TGTGCCAGCAGCTTGGGACTAGGTACCTACGAGCAGTACTTC
J gene: TRBJ2-7; clone size: .; V gene: TRBV7-9; D gene: TRBD1; CDR3 protein: CASSPSGTGVFYEQYF; CDR3 DNA: TGTGCCAGCAGCCCATCCGGGACAGGGGTCTTCTACGAGCAGTACTTC
J gene: TRBJ1-1; clone size: few; V gene: TRBV2; D gene: TRBD1; CDR3 protein: CASSDPNPTGGGLRGTEAFF; CDR3 DNA: TGTGCCAGCAGTGATCCAAACCCGACAGGGGGGGGCTTGAGGGGCACTGAAGCTTTCTTT
J gene: TRBJ2-7; clone size: .; V gene: TRBV28; D gene: TRBD2; CDR3 protein: CASRIAGTTYEQYF; CDR3 DNA: TGTGCCAGCAGAATTGCAGGGACTACCTACGAGCAGTACTTC
J gene: TRBJ1-2; clone size: few; V gene: TRBV7-9; D gene: .; CDR3 protein: CASSLTGLYGYTF; CDR3 DNA: TGTGCCAGCAGCTTAACGGGACTCTATGGCTACACCTTC
J gene: TRBJ1-2; clone size: .; V gene: TRBV7-9; D gene: TRBD1; CDR3 protein: CASSLPRQGPSNYGYTF; CDR3 DNA: TGTGCCAGCAGCTTACCCCGACAGGGGCCTTCTAACTATGGCTACACCTTC
J gene: TRBJ2-1; clone size: .; V gene: TRBV5-1; D gene: .; CDR3 protein: CASSLVAGSYNEQFF; CDR3 DNA: TGCGCCAGCAGCTTGGTCGCGGGTTCCTACAATGAGCAGTTCTTC
J gene: TRBJ1-4; clone size: .; V gene: TRBV7-3; D gene: .; CDR3 protein: CASSPHGGGELFF; CDR3 DNA: TGTGCCAGCAGCCCCCACGGGGGTGGGGAACTGTTTTTT
J gene: TRBJ2-6; clone size: .; V gene: TRBV9; D gene: TRBD2; CDR3 protein: CASMGGSGANVLTF; CDR3 DNA: TGTGCCAGCATGGGAGGGTCTGGGGCCAACGTCCTGACTTTC
J gene: TRBJ2-7; clone size: .; V gene: TRBV4-2; D gene: .; CDR3 protein: CASSQDSGETYEQYF; CDR3 DNA: TGTGCCAGCAGCCAAGACTCGGGGGAGACCTACGAGCAGTACTTC
J gene: TRBJ1-1; clone size: once; V gene: TRBV27; D gene: .; CDR3 protein: CASQGFATEAFF; CDR3 DNA: TGTGCCAGCCAGGGTTTTGCCACTGAAGCTTTCTTT
J gene: TRBJ2-1; clone size: .; V gene: TRBV2; D gene: TRBD2; CDR3 protein: CASSLLAGGPNEQFF; CDR3 DNA: TGTGCCAGCAGTCTACTAGCGGGGGGGCCAAATGAGCAGTTCTTC
J gene: TRBJ1-2; clone size: once; V gene: TRBV19; D gene: TRBD1; CDR3 protein: CASSMIGQGRHGYTF; CDR3 DNA: TGTGCCAGTAGTATGATAGGACAGGGGAGGCATGGCTACACCTTC
J gene: TRBJ1-2; clone size: few; V gene: TRBV30; D gene: .; CDR3 protein: CAGQTLGRGLYGYTF; CDR3 DNA: TGTGCCGGGCAGACCCTCGGCAGGGGTCTCTATGGCTACACCTTC
J gene: TRBJ1-4; clone size: few; V gene: TRBV5-4; D gene: .; CDR3 protein: CASSLDRPQGNEKLFF; CDR3 DNA: TGTGCCAGCAGCTTGGACAGGCCCCAGGGTAATGAAAAACTGTTTTTT
J gene: TRBJ2-7; clone size: .; V gene: TRBV9; D gene: TRBD1; CDR3 protein: CASSGTGTGFYEQYF; CDR3 DNA: TGTGCCAGCAGCGGAACCGGGACAGGGTTTTACGAGCAGTACTTC
J gene: TRBJ2-1; clone size: .; V gene: TRBV10-3; D gene: TRBD2; CDR3 protein: CAISESRLAGKADEQFF; CDR3 DNA: TGTGCCATCAGTGAGTCTCGACTAGCGGGGAAGGCCGATGAGCAGTTCTTC
J gene: TRBJ2-5; clone size: .; V gene: TRBV27; D gene: TRBD2; CDR3 protein: CASSRREGETQYF; CDR3 DNA: TGTGCCAGCAGCCGCAGGGAGGGCGAGACCCAGTACTTC
J gene: TRBJ2-5; clone size: .; V gene: TRBV7-3; D gene: .; CDR3 protein: CASSATGGGVETQYF; CDR3 DNA: TGTGCCAGCAGCGCTACAGGGGGGGGAGTGGAGACCCAGTACTTC
J gene: TRBJ2-5; clone size: .; V gene: TRBV7-9; D gene: .; CDR3 protein: CSSSLRWGLAAKEAQYF; CDR3 DNA: TGTTCCAGCAGCTTAAGGTGGGGGCTAGCTGCTAAAGAGGCCCAGTACTTC
J gene: TRBJ1-3; clone size: few; V gene: TRBV4-1; D gene: TRBD1; CDR3 protein: CASSPPGGQGVDGNTIYF; CDR3 DNA: TGCGCCAGCAGCCCCCCAGGGGGACAGGGGGTCGATGGAAACACCATATATTTT
J gene: TRBJ2-5; clone size: .; V gene: TRBV6-6; D gene: TRBD2; CDR3 protein: CASSLKTGGPASEQYF; CDR3 DNA: TGTGCCAGCAGCCTGAAAACGGGGGGGCCCGCTAGTGAGCAGTACTTC
J gene: TRBJ1-2; clone size: once; V gene: TRBV5-5; D gene: TRBD1; CDR3 protein: CASSLAVGQDYGYTF; CDR3 DNA: TGTGCCAGCAGCTTGGCAGTGGGACAGGACTATGGCTACACCTTC
J gene: TRBJ2-1; clone size: .; V gene: TRBV9; D gene: TRBD2; CDR3 protein: CASSPTGTSLNEQFF; CDR3 DNA: TGTGCCAGCAGCCCAACCGGGACTAGCCTCAATGAGCAGTTCTTC
J gene: TRBJ2-3; clone size: .; V gene: TRBV7-2; D gene: TRBD2; CDR3 protein: CASSRTSGGDTQYF; CDR3 DNA: TGTGCCAGCAGCCGGACTAGCGGGGGTGACACGCAGTATTTT
J gene: TRBJ2-1; clone size: .; V gene: TRBV5-1; D gene: TRBD2; CDR3 protein: CASSVMGVAGKNEQFF; CDR3 DNA: TGCGCCAGCAGCGTAATGGGGGTAGCGGGAAAGAATGAGCAGTTCTTC
J gene: TRBJ2-7; clone size: .; V gene: TRBV9; D gene: TRBD2; CDR3 protein: CASSVARLAGTYEQYF; CDR3 DNA: TGTGCCAGCAGCGTAGCTCGGCTAGCGGGGACCTACGAGCAGTACTTC
J gene: TRBJ2-5; clone size: .; V gene: TRBV2; D gene: .; CDR3 protein: CASSVSRKETQYF; CDR3 DNA: TGTGCCAGCAGTGTATCGAGGAAAGAGACCCAGTACTTC